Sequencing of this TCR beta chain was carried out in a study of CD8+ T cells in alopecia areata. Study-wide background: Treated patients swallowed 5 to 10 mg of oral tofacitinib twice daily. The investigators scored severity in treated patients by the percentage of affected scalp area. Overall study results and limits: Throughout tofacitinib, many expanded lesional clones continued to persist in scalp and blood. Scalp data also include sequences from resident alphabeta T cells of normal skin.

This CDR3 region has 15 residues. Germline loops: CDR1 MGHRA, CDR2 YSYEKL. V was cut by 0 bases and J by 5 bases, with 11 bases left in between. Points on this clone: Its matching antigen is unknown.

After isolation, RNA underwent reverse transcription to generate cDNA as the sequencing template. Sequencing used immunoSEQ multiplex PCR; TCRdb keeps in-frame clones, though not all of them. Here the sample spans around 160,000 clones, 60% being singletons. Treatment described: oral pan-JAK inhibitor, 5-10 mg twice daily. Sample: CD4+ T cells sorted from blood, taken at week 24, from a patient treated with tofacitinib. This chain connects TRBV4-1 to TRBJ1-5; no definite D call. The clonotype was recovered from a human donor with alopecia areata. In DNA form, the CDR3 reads TGCGCCAGCAGCCAAGAAAAAGCACAGTATCAGCCCCAGCATTTT. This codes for CASSQEKAQYQPQHF.